Each of the 20 T cell receptor beta chains below was sequenced from the same sample in a study of beta chain features in type 1 diabetes. TCRB transcripts that were expressed got sequenced, as all of the isolated RNA had been reverse transcribed. Data came from immunoSEQ multiplex PCR; TCRdb stores just in-frame clones and leaves some out. The sample has 810,000 or so clones, 17% seen once. Sequencing was carried out using naive CD4+ T cells from blood. The source is a woman aged 18-35 years in good health.

This clone was seen a handful of times. The same CDR3 is also encoded by other DNA sequences in this sample. V and J are TRBV7-9 and TRBJ2-1, with unresolved D. The CDR3 has 11 residues. CDR1 and CDR2 (germline): SEHNR, FQNEAQ (reference sequence). Between the trimmed V and J ends, which lost 2 bases and 7 bases, there was a span of 3 bases. Here the CDR3 reads CASSLLNEQFF. CDR3 DNA sequence: TGTGCCAGCAGCTTACTGAATGAGCAGTTCTTC.

The chain employs TRBV27 and TRBJ2-7; TRBD2 matches 10 bases. This CDR3 is built from 16 residues. With 6 bases clipped from V and 4 bases from J, the junction kept 12 bases outside the gene matches. Germline V gene sequence: CDR1 MNHEY, CDR2 SMNVEV (reference sequence). The CDR3 DNA is TGTGCCAGCAGCCAAGCCACTAGCGGGATAGGGTACGAGCAGTACTTC. This gives the protein CASSQATSGIGYEQYF.

This chain links TRBV11-2 with TRBJ2-1; a possible D gene is TRBD2 (5 bases). This CDR3 region has 15 residues. The germline V and J ends were trimmed by 3 bases and 2 bases, with 11 bases remaining between them. Germline values: CDR1 SGHAT, CDR2 FQNNGV. The CDR3 region has the DNA TGTGCCAGCAGCTTGCGGCGGGTAGCCTACAATGAGCAGTTCTTC. Amino acid sequence: CASSLRRVAYNEQFF. Drawing the rest from reference TRBV11-2 and TRBJ2-1, the complete variable domain is EAGVAQSPRYKIIEKRQSVAFWCNPISGHATLYWYQQILGQGPKLLIQFQNNGVVDDSQLPKDRFSAERLKGVDSTLKIQPAKLEDSAVYLCASSLRRVAYNEQFFGPGTRLTVL.

The DNA for the CDR3 is TGTGCCAGCAGTTTGGTACGAGGGGCTGGGGCCAACGTCCTGACTTTC. This codes for CASSLVRGAGANVLTF. V usage is TRBV28 and J usage is TRBJ2-6; D may correspond to TRBD1 or TRBD2 (5 bases each). The V and J ends lost 3 bases and 2 bases respectively, with 11 bases between them. Germline V CDR1 and CDR2: MDHEN, SYDVKM. The CDR3 consists of 16 residues.

This clone has a handful of counts. DNA of the CDR3: TGTGCCAGCAGTTTCTCAGGGATGAACACTGAAGCTTTCTTT. The encoded protein is CASSFSGMNTEAFF. This chain joins TRBV28 and TRBJ1-1; perhaps TRBD1 as D (5 bases). V lost 3 bases to trimming and J lost 0 bases, with 8 bases between them. The CDR3 sequence is 14 residues long. Germline CDR1 MDHEN, CDR2 SYDVKM.

This clone came up a few times. This chain connects TRBV7-3 to TRBJ2-5, with D uncertain. The V end lost 3 bases, the J end lost 4 bases, and 12 bases lay between the germline ends. Per germline, CDR1 SGHTA and CDR2 FQGTGA. CDR3 length: 14 residues. CDR3 in amino acids: CASSFSQWGETQYF. In DNA form, the CDR3 reads TGTGCCAGCAGCTTCTCGCAGTGGGGAGAGACCCAGTACTTC. Full variable domain (remainder filled in from reference TRBV7-3 and TRBJ2-5): GAGVSQTPSNKVTEKGKYVELRCDPISGHTALYWYRQSLGQGPEFLIYFQGTGAADDSGLPNDRFFAVRPEGSVSTLKIQRTERGDSAVYLCASSFSQWGETQYFGPGTRLLVL.

The chain combines TRBV5-4 with TRBJ2-1, with 9 bases fitting TRBD2. CDR3 length equals 17 residues. V trimming: 4 bases; J trimming: 0 bases; junction bases outside the gene matches: 8. CDR1 SGHNT and CDR2 YYREEE come from the germline V gene (reference sequence). CDR3 DNA: TGTGCCAGCAGCACGCGGGGGGGGACGAGCTCCTACAATGAGCAGTTCTTC. Protein sequence: CASSTRGGTSSYNEQFF.

The V gene is TRBV7-3, the J gene TRBJ2-7; D not certain. The CDR3 covers 13 residues. The V and J ends lost 4 bases and 2 bases respectively, with 9 bases between them. Germline lookup yields CDR1 SGHTA and CDR2 FQGTGA. The CDR3 region is CASSYVLPYEQYF. CDR3 DNA sequence: TGTGCCAGCAGCTATGTACTACCCTACGAGCAGTACTTC.

V and J are TRBV28 and TRBJ2-1, with 9 bases fitting TRBD2. CDR1 MDHEN and CDR2 SYDVKM come from the germline V gene. This CDR3 comprises 14 residues. Unmatched junction bases numbered 6, after V lost 6 bases and J lost 6 bases. Here the CDR3 reads CASSAGGASNEQFF. The CDR3 nucleotides read TGTGCCAGCAGCGCGGGAGGGGCCAGCAATGAGCAGTTCTTC.

This clone was picked up a small number of times. The J gene is TRBJ2-2, the V gene TRBV2; 9 bases align to TRBD2. Germline CDR1 reads SNHLY; CDR2 reads FYNNEI. V trimming: 4 bases; J trimming: 6 bases; junction bases outside the gene matches: 9. The CDR3 sequence is 16 residues long. CDR3 residues: CASSGSGSAGPGELFF. DNA of the CDR3: TGTGCCAGCAGTGGTAGCGGGAGTGCGGGACCCGGGGAGCTGTTTTTT.

This clone turned up a few times. The V and J genes are TRBV7-8 and TRBJ2-5; D is uncertain. Germline V CDR1 and CDR2: SGHVS, FQNEAQ. V lost 1 base and J lost 1, with 10 bases in between. This CDR3 comprises 15 residues. Written as DNA, the CDR3 is TGTGCCAGCAGCTTAGAGGGCAGAACCCAAGAGACCCAGTACTTC. The encoded protein is CASSLEGRTQETQYF.

The sample holds a few counts of this clone. The rearrangement links TRBV10-3 to TRBJ1-4; tentatively, D is TRBD1 (5 bases). The V end lost 3 bases, the J end lost 11 bases, and 13 bases lay between the germline ends. The V gene's germline CDR1 is ENHRY and CDR2 SYGVKD. The CDR3 loop spans 13 amino acids. CDR3 loop: CAISDGEGFKLFF. Written as DNA, the CDR3 is TGTGCCATCAGTGATGGGGAGGGGTTCAAACTGTTTTTT.

This sequence joins TRBV28 and TRBJ2-1; 7 bases are shared with TRBD2. Germline CDR1 and CDR2: MDHEN and SYDVKM. This CDR3 is 16 amino acids long. V lost 5 bases, J lost 5 bases, and 12 bases stayed unmatched. CDR3 bases: TGTGCCAGCAGTCCCGCTGGCGGGAGTATCAACAATGAGCAGTTCTTC. Translation: CASSPAGGSINNEQFF.

The V call is TRBV6-1, the J call TRBJ2-5; possibly TRBD2 for D (6 bases). Germline loops: CDR1 MNHNS, CDR2 SASEGT. The CDR3 extends over 12 amino acids. V was shortened by 10 bases and J by 5 bases, with 14 bases between the two germline ends. The CDR3 nucleotides read TGTGCCATTTCAACAGGAGGGGAGACCCAGTACTTC. Its protein product is CAISTGGETQYF.

This clone was counted between two and nine times. The chain has TRBV28 and TRBJ2-1; D perhaps matches TRBD1 (5 bases). Germline CDR1 and CDR2: MDHEN and SYDVKM. This CDR3 is 18 amino acids long. Between the trimmed V and J ends, which lost 4 bases and 4 bases, there was a span of 23 bases. CDR3 region: CASSSDPFRDGFYNEQFF. The DNA for the CDR3 is TGTGCCAGCAGTTCCGACCCCTTCAGGGATGGGTTTTACAATGAGCAGTTCTTC. Full variable domain (rest looked up from reference TRBV28 and TRBJ2-1): DVKVTQSSRYLVKRTGEKVFLECVQDMDHENMFWYRQDPGLGLRLIYFSYDVKMKEKGDIPEGYSVSREKKERFSLILESASTNQTSMYLCASSSDPFRDGFYNEQFFGPGTRLTVL.

The rearrangement joins TRBV7-2 to TRBJ2-3; TRBD1 agrees at 9 bases. Germline CDR1 reads SGHTA; CDR2 reads FQGNSA. The V segment lost 1 base and the J segment 9 bases; nucleotides outside the gene matches: 5. This CDR3 spans 14 amino acids. The CDR3 sequence: CASSLDRGPYTQYF. For the CDR3, the DNA is TGTGCCAGCAGCTTAGACAGGGGGCCCTACACGCAGTATTTT.

In this sample, this clone turned up a few times. V gene TRBV7-3 combines with J gene TRBJ2-2, with TRBD2 matching 7 bases. The CDR3 runs 17 residues. The V gene's germline CDR1 is SGHTA and CDR2 FQGTGA. The junction had 11 bases not matched to a gene; V was cut back by 1 base and J by 6 bases. CDR3 nucleotide sequence: TGTGCCAGCAGCTTAATGTTTGGCGGGAGACGGGCCGGGGAGCTGTTTTTT. Its protein product is CASSLMFGGRRAGELFF.

This clone was seen a handful of times. The chain couples TRBV27 to TRBJ2-7; D is possibly TRBD1 (6 bases). This CDR3 contains 14 residues. Germline V CDR1 and CDR2: MNHEY, SMNVEV (reference sequence). The V gene lost 2 bases and the J gene lost 5 bases, with 13 bases spanning the gap. CDR3 nucleotide sequence: TGTGCCAGCAGTTTACGTCAAACAGGGAACGAGCAGTACTTC. Translating it yields CASSLRQTGNEQYF.

This chain uses TRBV27 with TRBJ1-2; maybe TRBD1 (6 bases). The CDR3 totals 17 residues. V lost 0 bases to trimming and J lost 4 bases, with 18 bases between them. The germline CDR1 and CDR2 sequences are MNHEY and SMNVEV (reference sequence). This chain's CDR3 is CASSLSWGARSGYGYTF. For the CDR3, the DNA is TGTGCCAGCAGTTTATCGTGGGGGGCGCGGTCGGGCTATGGCTACACCTTC.

This clone was observed at least ten times. J is TRBJ2-6 and V is TRBV21-1. TRBV21-1 is a pseudogene locus. This CDR3 has 14 amino acids. The CDR3 protein is CASRRVPRANVLTF. As DNA, the CDR3 is TGTGCCAGCAGAAGGGTCCCTAGGGCCAACGTCCTGACTTTC.